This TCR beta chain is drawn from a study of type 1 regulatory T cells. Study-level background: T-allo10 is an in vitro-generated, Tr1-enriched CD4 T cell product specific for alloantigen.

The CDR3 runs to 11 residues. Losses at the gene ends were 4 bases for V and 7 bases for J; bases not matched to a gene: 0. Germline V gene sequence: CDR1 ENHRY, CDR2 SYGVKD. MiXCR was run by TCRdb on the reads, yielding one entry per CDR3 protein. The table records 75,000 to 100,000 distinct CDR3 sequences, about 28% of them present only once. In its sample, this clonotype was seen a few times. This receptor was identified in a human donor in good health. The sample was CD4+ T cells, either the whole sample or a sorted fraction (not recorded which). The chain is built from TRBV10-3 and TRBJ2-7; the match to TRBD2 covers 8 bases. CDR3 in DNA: TGTGCCATCAGTGCTAGCGGGGAGCAGTACTTC. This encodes CAISASGEQYF.